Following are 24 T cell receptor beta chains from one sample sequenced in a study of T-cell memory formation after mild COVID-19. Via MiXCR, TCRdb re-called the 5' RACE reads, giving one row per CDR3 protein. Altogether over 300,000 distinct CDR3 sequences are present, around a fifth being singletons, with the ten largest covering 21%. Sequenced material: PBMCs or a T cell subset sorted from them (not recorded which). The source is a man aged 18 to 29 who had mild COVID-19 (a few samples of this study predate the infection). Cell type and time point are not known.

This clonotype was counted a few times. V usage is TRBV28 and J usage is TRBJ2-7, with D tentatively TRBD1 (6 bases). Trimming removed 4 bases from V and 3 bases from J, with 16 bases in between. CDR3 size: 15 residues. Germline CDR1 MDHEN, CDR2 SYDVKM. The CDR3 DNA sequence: TGTGCCAGCAGTTCAAGCCCCGGACAGCTCTACGAGCAGTACGTC. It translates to CASSSSPGQLYEQYV.

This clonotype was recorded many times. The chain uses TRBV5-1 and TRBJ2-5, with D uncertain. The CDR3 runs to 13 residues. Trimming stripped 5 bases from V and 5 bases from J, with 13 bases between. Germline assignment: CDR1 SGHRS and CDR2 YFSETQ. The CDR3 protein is CASRLGYRETQYF. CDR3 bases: TGCGCCAGCAGGCTTGGTTACCGGGAGACCCAGTACTTC.

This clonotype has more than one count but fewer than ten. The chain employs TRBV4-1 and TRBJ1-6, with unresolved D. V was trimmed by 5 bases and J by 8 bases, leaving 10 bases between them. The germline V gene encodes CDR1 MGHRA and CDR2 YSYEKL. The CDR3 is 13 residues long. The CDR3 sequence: CASSSNPDSPLHF. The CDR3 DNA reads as TGCGCCAGCAGCTCTAACCCGGATTCACCCCTCCACTTT.

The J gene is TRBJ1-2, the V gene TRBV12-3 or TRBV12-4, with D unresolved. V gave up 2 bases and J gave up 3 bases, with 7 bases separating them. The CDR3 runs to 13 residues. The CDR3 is CASSLIGHYGYTF. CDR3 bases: TGTGCCAGCAGTTTAATAGGGCACTATGGCTACACCTTC.

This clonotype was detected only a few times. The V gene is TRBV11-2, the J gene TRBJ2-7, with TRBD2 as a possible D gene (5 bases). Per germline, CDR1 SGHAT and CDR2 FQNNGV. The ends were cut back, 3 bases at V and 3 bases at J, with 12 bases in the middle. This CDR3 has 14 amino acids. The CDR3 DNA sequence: TGTGCCAGCAGCTTCGCCGGACTTCGCTACGAGCAGTACTTC. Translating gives CASSFAGLRYEQYF.

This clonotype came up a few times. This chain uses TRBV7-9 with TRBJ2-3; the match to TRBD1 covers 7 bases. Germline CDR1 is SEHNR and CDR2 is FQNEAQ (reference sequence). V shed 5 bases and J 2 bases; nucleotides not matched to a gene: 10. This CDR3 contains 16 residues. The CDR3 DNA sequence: TGTGCCAGCAGCCTCCTGGACAGGCCCCACACAGATACGCAGTATTTT. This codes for CASSLLDRPHTDTQYF.

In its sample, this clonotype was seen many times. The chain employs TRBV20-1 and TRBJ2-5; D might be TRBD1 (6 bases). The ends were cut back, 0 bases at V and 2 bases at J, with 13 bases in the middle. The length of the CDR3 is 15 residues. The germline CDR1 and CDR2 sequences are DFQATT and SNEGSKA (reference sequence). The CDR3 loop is CSARDMTGGQETQYF. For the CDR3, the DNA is TGCAGTGCTAGAGATATGACAGGTGGACAAGAGACCCAGTACTTC.

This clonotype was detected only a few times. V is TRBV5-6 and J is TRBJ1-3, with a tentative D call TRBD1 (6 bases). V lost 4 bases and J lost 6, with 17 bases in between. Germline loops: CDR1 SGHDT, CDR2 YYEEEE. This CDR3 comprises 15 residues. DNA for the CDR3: TGTGCCAGCAGCGATCGACGGGACAACACAAACACCATATATTTT. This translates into CASSDRRDNTNTIYF.

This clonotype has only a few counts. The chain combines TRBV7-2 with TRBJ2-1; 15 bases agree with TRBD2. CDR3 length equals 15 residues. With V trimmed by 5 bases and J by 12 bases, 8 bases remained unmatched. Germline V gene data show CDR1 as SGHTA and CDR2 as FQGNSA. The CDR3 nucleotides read TGTGCCAGCAGCGGGGGACTAGCGGGGGGAGTCCGGCAGTTCTTC. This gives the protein CASSGGLAGGVRQFF.

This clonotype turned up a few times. This chain's CDR3 is CASRTLAGGLSYNEQFF. The CDR3 DNA sequence: TGTGCCAGCAGGACACTAGCGGGGGGCCTATCCTACAATGAGCAGTTCTTC. The chain combines TRBV6-2 or TRBV6-3 with TRBJ2-1, with TRBD2 matching 12 bases. This CDR3 has 17 amino acids. Germline V CDR1 and CDR2: MNHEY, SVGEGT. Germline trimming cut 6 bases from V and 1 base from J; bases unmatched to any gene: 7.

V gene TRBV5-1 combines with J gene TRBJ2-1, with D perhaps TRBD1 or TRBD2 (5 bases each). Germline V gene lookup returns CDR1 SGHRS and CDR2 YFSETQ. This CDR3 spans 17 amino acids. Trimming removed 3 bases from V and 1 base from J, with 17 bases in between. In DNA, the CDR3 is TGCGCCAGCAGCTCCGGGACGGCTGTTTTGTCCTACAATGAGCAGTTCTTC. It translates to CASSSGTAVLSYNEQFF.

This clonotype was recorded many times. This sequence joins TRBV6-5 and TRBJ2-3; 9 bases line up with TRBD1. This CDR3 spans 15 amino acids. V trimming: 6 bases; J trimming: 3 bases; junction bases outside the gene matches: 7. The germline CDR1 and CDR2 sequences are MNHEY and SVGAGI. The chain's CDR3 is CASRSDRGRTDTQYF. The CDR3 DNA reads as TGTGCCAGCAGATCGGACAGGGGTAGGACAGATACGCAGTATTTT.

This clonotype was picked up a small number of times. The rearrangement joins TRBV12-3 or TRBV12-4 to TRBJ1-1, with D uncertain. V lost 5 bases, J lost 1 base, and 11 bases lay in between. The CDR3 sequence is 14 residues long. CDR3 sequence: CASSTRWRNTEAFF. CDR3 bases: TGTGCCAGCAGTACTAGGTGGAGGAACACTGAAGCTTTCTTT.

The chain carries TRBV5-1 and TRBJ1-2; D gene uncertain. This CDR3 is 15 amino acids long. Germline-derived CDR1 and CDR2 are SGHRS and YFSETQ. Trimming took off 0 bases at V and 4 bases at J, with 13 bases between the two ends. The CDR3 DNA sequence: TGCGCCAGCAGCTTGGCGACGATACAACCCTATGGCTACACCTTC. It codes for CASSLATIQPYGYTF.

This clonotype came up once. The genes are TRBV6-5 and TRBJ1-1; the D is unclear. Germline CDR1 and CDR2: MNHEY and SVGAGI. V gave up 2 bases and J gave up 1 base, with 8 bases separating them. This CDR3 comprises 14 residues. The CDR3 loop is CASSYPTQNTEAFF. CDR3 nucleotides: TGTGCCAGCAGTTACCCGACACAGAACACTGAAGCTTTCTTT.

In DNA, the CDR3 is TGTGCCAGCAGTTTTGGTCCCGGGGGGGATACGCAGTATTTT. Translating it yields CASSFGPGGDTQYF. V and J are TRBV6-5 and TRBJ2-3; TRBD2 matches at 7 bases. V shed 4 bases, J shed 6 bases, and the junction held 7 bases outside the gene matches. CDR1 is MNHEY and CDR2 is SVGAGI in the germline V gene. This CDR3 comprises 14 residues.

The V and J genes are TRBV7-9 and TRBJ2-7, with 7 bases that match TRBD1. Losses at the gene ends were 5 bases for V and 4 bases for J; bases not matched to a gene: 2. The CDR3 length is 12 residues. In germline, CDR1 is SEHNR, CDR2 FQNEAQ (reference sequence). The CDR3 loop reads CASSQDRYEQYV. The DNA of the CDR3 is TGTGCCAGCAGCCAGGACAGGTACGAGCAGTACGTC.

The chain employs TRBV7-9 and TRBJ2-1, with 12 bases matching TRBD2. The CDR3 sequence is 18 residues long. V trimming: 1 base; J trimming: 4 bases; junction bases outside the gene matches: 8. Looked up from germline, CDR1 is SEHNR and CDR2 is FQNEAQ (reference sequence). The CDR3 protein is CASSLGSWGTSGYNEQFF. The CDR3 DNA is TGTGCCAGCAGCTTAGGTAGTTGGGGGACTAGCGGGTACAATGAGCAGTTCTTC.

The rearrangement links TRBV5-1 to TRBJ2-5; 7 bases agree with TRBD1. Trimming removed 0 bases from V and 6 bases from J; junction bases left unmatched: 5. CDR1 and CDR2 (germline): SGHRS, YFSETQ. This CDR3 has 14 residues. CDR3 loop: CASSLGDSFKTQYF. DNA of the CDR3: TGCGCCAGCAGCTTGGGGGACAGTTTTAAGACCCAGTACTTC.

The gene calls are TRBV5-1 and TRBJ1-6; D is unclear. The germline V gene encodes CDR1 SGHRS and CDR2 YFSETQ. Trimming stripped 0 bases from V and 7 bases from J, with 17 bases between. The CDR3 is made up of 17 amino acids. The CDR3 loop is CASSLGTERVMNSPLHF. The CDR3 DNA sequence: TGCGCCAGCAGCTTGGGGACCGAGCGGGTTATGAATTCACCCCTCCACTTT.

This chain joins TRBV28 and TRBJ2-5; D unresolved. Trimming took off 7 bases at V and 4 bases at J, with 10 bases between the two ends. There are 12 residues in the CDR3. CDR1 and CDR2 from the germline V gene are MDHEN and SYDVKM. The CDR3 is CASNPPGETQYF. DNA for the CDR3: TGTGCCAGCAACCCCCCGGGAGAGACCCAGTACTTC.

CDR3 loop: CATSNRGRGAGEQYF. The CDR3 coding sequence is TGTGCCACCAGCAACCGGGGGAGGGGCGCAGGAGAGCAGTACTTC. The V gene is TRBV15, the J gene TRBJ2-7; 7 nucleotides line up with TRBD2. The germline CDR1 and CDR2 sequences are LNHNV and YYDKDF (reference sequence). V lost 4 bases to trimming and J lost 7 bases; unmatched junction nucleotides: 13. There are 15 residues in the CDR3.

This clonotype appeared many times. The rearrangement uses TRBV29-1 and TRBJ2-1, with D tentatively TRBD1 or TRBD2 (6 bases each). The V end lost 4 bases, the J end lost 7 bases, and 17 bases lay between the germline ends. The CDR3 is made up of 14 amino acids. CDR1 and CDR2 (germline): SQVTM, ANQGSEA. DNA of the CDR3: TGCAGCGTTGTGTGGGGGGCAGGAGGGAATGAGCAGTTCTTC. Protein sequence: CSVVWGAGGNEQFF.

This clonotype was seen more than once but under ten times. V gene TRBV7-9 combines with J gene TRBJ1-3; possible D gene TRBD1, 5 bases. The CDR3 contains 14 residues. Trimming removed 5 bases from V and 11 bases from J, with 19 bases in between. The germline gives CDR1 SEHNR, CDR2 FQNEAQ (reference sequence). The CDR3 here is CASSARQLRSAIYF. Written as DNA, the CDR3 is TGTGCCAGCAGCGCTCGACAGCTACGGTCCGCCATATATTTT.